Listed below are T cell receptor beta chains from one sample, sequenced in a study of cytotoxic CD8 clonotypes in ibrutinib-treated CLL. This table comes from immunoSEQ multiplex PCR, and its TCRdb copy is limited to in-frame clones, with some not included. The table shows over 100,000 clones, with approximately 85% occurring only once. The sample consisted of PBMCs, taken after 24 months of ibrutinib treatment. These receptors all stem from a human donor with chronic lymphocytic leukemia. Each CDR3 is given with its conserved first and last residue. Fields, in order: V gene, D gene, clone size, J gene, CDR3 protein, CDR3 DNA. The D gene is left open where the match is weak. A clone size is listed for some rows: how often the clone was seen (once, few, many), or a class if it is expanded.

TRBV5-4	TRBD2	-	TRBJ2-3	CASSLTSGLYTDTQYF	TGTGCCAGCAGCTTGACTAGCGGGCTTTACACAGATACGCAGTATTTT
TRBV30	-	-	TRBJ1-6	CAWRSDGSYNSPLHF	TGTGCCTGGAGATCCGATGGGTCCTATAATTCACCCCTCCACTTT
TRBV10-3	-	-	TRBJ2-1	CAISEARYNEQFF	TGTGCCATCAGTGAAGCACGCTACAATGAGCAGTTCTTC
TRBV7-2	-	-	TRBJ1-1	CASSLRGGSGTEAFF	TGTGCCAGCAGCTTACGAGGGGGTTCCGGCACTGAAGCTTTCTTT
TRBV18	TRBD2	-	TRBJ2-7	CASSPRTSGQRGYEQYF	TGTGCCAGCTCACCAAGGACTAGCGGGCAAAGGGGTTACGAGCAGTACTTC
TRBV2	TRBD1	once	TRBJ1-2	CASSAGQGAHGYTF	TGTGCCAGCAGTGCGGGACAGGGGGCCCATGGCTACACCTTC
TRBV5-1	TRBD2	-	TRBJ2-1	CASSLVSGGADEQFF	TGCGCCAGCAGCTTGGTGTCCGGGGGGGCCGATGAGCAGTTCTTC
TRBV30	TRBD2	few	TRBJ2-3	CAWSGGAGTDTQYF	TGTGCCTGGAGCGGGGGGGCTGGCACAGATACGCAGTATTTT
TRBV2	-	-	TRBJ1-5	CASRGIDQPQHF	TGTGCCAGCCGGGGTATCGATCAGCCCCAGCATTTT
TRBV7-9	-	-	TRBJ2-2	CASSPGHLNTGELFF	TGTGCCAGCAGCCCGGGACACTTGAACACCGGGGAGCTGTTTTTT
TRBV6-4	-	once	TRBJ1-2	CASSERTGVYGYTF	TGTGCCAGCAGTGAGCGGACGGGAGTCTATGGCTACACCTTC
TRBV19	-	-	TRBJ1-1	CASSIRTNTEAFF	TGTGCCAGTAGTATAAGGACGAACACTGAAGCTTTCTTT
TRBV6-5	TRBD1	-	TRBJ1-1	CASRDLTGASEAFF	TGTGCCAGCAGGGACCTGACAGGGGCGAGCGAAGCTTTCTTT
TRBV6-6	TRBD1	-	TRBJ1-1	CASRISGGGKNTEAFF	TGTGCCAGCAGAATCTCAGGGGGCGGGAAGAACACTGAAGCTTTCTTT
TRBV7-2	-	-	TRBJ1-6	CASQDSYNSPLHF	TGTGCCAGCCAGGACTCCTATAATTCACCCCTCCACTTT
TRBV19	-	-	TRBJ2-7	CASSIKGLGTYEQYF	TGTGCCAGTAGTATAAAAGGGCTAGGGACCTACGAGCAGTACTTC
TRBV7-2	TRBD2	-	TRBJ2-3	CASSLESGRATDTQYF	TGTGCCAGCAGCTTAGAAAGCGGGAGGGCGACAGATACGCAGTATTTT
TRBV28	-	few	TRBJ1-3	CASSFSRRSRNTIYF	TGTGCCAGCAGTTTCTCCAGGCGCTCCCGGAACACCATATATTTT
TRBV28	-	-	TRBJ2-1	CASRSPRYNEQFF	TGTGCCAGTCGGAGTCCCCGCTACAATGAGCAGTTCTTC
TRBV20-1	-	-	TRBJ2-7	CSAGDGYEQYF	TGCAGTGCGGGGGACGGCTACGAGCAGTACTTC
TRBV19	-	once	TRBJ1-2	CASSKPGENYGYTF	TGTGCCAGTAGTAAACCAGGGGAGAACTATGGCTACACCTTC
TRBV6-6	-	-	TRBJ2-3	CASRKEDTQYF	TGTGCCAGCAGGAAGGAAGATACGCAGTATTTT
TRBV7-3	-	-	TRBJ2-5	CASSPGSAGETQYF	TGTGCCAGCAGCCCGGGTAGCGCGGGGGAGACCCAGTACTTC
TRBV10-3	-	-	TRBJ2-5	CAIGVQETQYF	TGTGCCATCGGAGTACAAGAGACCCAGTACTTC
TRBV7-7	-	-	TRBJ2-3	CASSLLGVDTQYF	TGTGCTAGCAGCTTACTGGGGGTAGATACGCAGTATTTT
TRBV4-1	-	few	TRBJ1-5	CASSQGTYSNQPQHF	TGCGCCAGCAGCCAAGGGACCTATAGCAATCAGCCCCAGCATTTT
TRBV6-9	TRBD1	-	TRBJ1-5	CASSSDRGLRQPQHF	TGTGCCAGCAGTTCGGACAGGGGGCTTCGGCAGCCCCAGCATTTT
TRBV5-1	TRBD2	-	TRBJ2-5	CASSLSSGGFQETQYF	TGCGCCAGCAGCTTGTCTAGCGGGGGATTCCAAGAGACCCAGTACTTC
TRBV11-2	TRBD1	-	TRBJ2-7	CASSLTGAYEQYF	TGTGCCAGCAGCTTAACAGGGGCATACGAGCAGTACTTC
TRBV18	-	-	TRBJ1-3	CASSPMAGAGNTIYF	TGTGCCAGCTCACCGATGGCAGGGGCTGGAAACACCATATATTTT
TRBV5-1	-	-	TRBJ2-5	CATRRPGGESQTQYF	TGCGCCACTCGAAGACCCGGGGGAGAGAGTCAGACCCAGTACTTC
TRBV27	TRBD2	-	TRBJ2-1	CASSPGLAGGNEQFF	TGTGCCAGCAGTCCTGGACTAGCGGGGGGGAATGAGCAGTTCTTC
TRBV23-1	-	-	TRBJ1-1	CASSQSRHLLNTEAFF	TGCGCCAGCAGTCAATCGCGGCACCTCCTGAACACTGAAGCTTTCTTT
TRBV7-2	-	-	TRBJ2-7	CASSPRPPSAGSYEQYF	TGTGCCAGCAGCCCCCGCCCCCCTTCAGCTGGATCCTACGAGCAGTACTTC
TRBV4-3	TRBD2	-	TRBJ2-2	CASSQDKGGTNTGELFF	TGCGCCAGCAGCCAAGATAAGGGAGGGACGAACACCGGGGAGCTGTTTTTT
TRBV20-1	-	-	TRBJ2-4	CSAREDWNQYF	TGCAGTGCTAGAGAAGACTGGAACCAGTACTTC
TRBV28	-	-	TRBJ1-2	CASSDTRLRVSYTF	TGTGCCAGCAGTGATACCCGCCTCAGGGTAAGCTACACCTTC
TRBV19	-	-	TRBJ1-2	CARIPRDWMLQGRGGYTF	TGTGCCAGGATCCCACGGGATTGGATGTTGCAGGGCCGGGGCGGCTACACCTTC
TRBV5-1	TRBD1	-	TRBJ2-7	CASAGTGDYEQYF	TGCGCCAGCGCCGGGACAGGGGACTACGAGCAGTACTTC
TRBV9	-	-	TRBJ2-3	CASSVERQTDTQYF	TGTGCCAGCAGCGTAGAAAGGCAGACAGATACGCAGTATTTT
TRBV6-5	TRBD2	-	TRBJ2-7	CASSYSGREHYEQYF	TGTGCCAGCAGTTACTCAGGGCGGGAGCACTACGAGCAGTACTTC
TRBV2	-	-	TRBJ2-3	CASNRQPTDTQYF	TGTGCCAGCAATAGACAGCCAACAGATACGCAGTATTTT
TRBV6-1	-	-	TRBJ1-5	CASSEGQLSNQPQHF	TGTGCCAGCAGTGAAGGACAGTTGAGCAATCAGCCCCAGCATTTT
TRBV29-1	TRBD1	once	TRBJ1-4	CSVRDSILGSTNEKLFF	TGCAGCGTCCGGGACAGCATACTGGGATCGACTAATGAAAAACTGTTTTTT
TRBV4-3	-	-	TRBJ1-4	CASSQDHYNEKLFF	TGCGCCAGCAGCCAAGACCATTATAATGAAAAACTGTTTTTT
TRBV2	-	-	TRBJ1-2	CASFLYGYTF	TGTGCCAGCTTCCTCTATGGCTACACCTTC